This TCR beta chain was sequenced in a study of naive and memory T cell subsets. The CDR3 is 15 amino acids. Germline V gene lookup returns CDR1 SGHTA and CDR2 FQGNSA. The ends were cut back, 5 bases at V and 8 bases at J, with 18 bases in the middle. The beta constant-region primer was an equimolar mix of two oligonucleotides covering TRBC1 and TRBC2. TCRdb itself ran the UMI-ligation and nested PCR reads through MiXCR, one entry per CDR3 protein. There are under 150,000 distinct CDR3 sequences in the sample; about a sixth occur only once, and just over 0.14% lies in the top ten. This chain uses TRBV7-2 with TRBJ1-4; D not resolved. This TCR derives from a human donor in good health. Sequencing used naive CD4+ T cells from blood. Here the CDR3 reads CASSVRHGGGEKLFF. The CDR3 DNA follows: TGTGCCAGCAGCGTACGACACGGTGGAGGAGAAAAACTGTTTTTT.